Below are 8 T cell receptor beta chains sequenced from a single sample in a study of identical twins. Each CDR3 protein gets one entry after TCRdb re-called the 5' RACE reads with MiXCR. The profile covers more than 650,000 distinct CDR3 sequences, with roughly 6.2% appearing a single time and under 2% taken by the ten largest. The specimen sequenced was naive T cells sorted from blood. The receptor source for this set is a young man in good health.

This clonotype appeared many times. This CDR3 reads CASVPGAPYNEQFF. As DNA, the CDR3 is TGTGCCAGCGTGCCGGGAGCCCCTTACAATGAGCAGTTCTTC. The rearrangement links TRBV12-3 or TRBV12-4 to TRBJ2-1; perhaps TRBD2 as D (6 bases). This CDR3 contains 14 residues. V was cut by 8 bases and J by 4 bases, with 15 bases left in between.

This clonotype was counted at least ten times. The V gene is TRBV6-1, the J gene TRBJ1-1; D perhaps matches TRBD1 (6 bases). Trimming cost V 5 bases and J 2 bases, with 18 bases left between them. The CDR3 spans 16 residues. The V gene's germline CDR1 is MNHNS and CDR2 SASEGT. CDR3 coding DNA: TGTGCCAGCAGTCAGAAACAGGGATACGGCAACACTGAAGCTTTCTTT. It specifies CASSQKQGYGNTEAFF.

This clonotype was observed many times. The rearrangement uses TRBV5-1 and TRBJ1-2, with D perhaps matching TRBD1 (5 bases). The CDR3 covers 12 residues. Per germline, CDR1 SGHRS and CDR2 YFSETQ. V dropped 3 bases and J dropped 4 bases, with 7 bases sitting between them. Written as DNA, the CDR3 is TGCGCCAGCAGCTCGGGACCCTATGGCTACACCTTC. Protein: CASSSGPYGYTF. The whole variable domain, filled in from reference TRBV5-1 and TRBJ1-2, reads KAGVTQTPRYLIKTRGQQVTLSCSPISGHRSVSWYQQTPGQGLQFLFEYFSETQRNKGNFPGRFSGRQFSNSRSEMNVSTLELGDSALYLCASSSGPYGYTFGSGTRLTVV.

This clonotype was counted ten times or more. CDR3 nucleotide sequence: TGTGCCACCAGTGACCCGAGAGGCGGGACCACCGGGGAGCTGTTTTTT. Protein product: CATSDPRGGTTGELFF. The rearrangement uses TRBV24-1 and TRBJ2-2; D is possibly TRBD2 (6 bases). Between the trimmed V and J ends, which lost 4 bases and 4 bases, there was a span of 15 bases. CDR1 and CDR2 (germline): KGHDR, SFDVKD. The CDR3 runs 16 residues.

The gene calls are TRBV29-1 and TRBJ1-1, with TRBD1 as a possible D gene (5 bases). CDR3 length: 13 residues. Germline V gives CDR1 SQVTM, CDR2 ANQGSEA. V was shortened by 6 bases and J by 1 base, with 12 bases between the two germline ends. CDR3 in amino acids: CSVAGRSNTEAFF. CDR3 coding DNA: TGCAGCGTCGCGGGACGGTCGAACACTGAAGCTTTCTTT.

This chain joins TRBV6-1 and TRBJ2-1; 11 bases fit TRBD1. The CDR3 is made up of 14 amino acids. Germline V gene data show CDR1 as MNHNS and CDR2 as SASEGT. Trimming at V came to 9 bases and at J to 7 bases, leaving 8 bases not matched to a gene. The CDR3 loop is CASRGTGGVNEQFF. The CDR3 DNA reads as TGTGCCAGTCGCGGGACAGGGGGGGTGAATGAGCAGTTCTTC.

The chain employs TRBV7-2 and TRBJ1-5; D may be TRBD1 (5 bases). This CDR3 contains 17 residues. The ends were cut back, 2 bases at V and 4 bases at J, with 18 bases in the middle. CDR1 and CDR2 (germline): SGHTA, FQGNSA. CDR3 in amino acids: CASSLKGTTQRNQPQHF. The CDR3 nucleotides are TGTGCCAGCAGCTTAAAAGGGACCACTCAAAGGAATCAGCCCCAGCATTTT.

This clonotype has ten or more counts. The CDR3 DNA is TGTGCCAGCAGTTTAGGGAAGTTCTATGGCTACACCTTC. Translating it yields CASSLGKFYGYTF. The J gene is TRBJ1-2, the V gene TRBV12-3 or TRBV12-4; no firm D call. V lost 1 base and J 4 bases, leaving 7 bases between the germline ends. The CDR3 has 13 amino acids.